Listed below are T cell receptor beta chains from one sample, sequenced in a study of OX40 agonist ivuxolimab in advanced cancers. Assay: immunoSEQ multiplex PCR; the TCRdb copy retains only in-frame clones and omits some. Of about 55,000 clones listed, about nine tenths are singletons. The source was CD4+ or CD8+ T cells sorted from blood, collected in a trial of the OX40 agonist ivuxolimab. Receptors originate from an adult with an advanced solid tumor such as melanoma, head and neck, liver or kidney cancer. Each CDR3 is given with its conserved first and last residue. Each record gives: J gene, D gene, V gene, CDR3 protein, CDR3 DNA. The D gene is left open where the match is weak.

TRBJ1-3	NA	TRBV4-2	CASSQGRANTIYF	TGTGCCAGCAGCCAGGGCAGGGCTAACACCATATATTTT
TRBJ2-3	TRBD2	TRBV18	CASSPEGGPGDTQYF	TGTGCCAGCTCACCTGAGGGAGGGCCGGGAGATACGCAGTATTTT
TRBJ2-5	NA	TRBV21-1	CASSPPSERTQETQYF	TGTGCCAGCAGCCCCCCCTCAGAAAGAACCCAAGAGACCCAGTACTTC
TRBJ2-2	NA	TRBV6-5	CASSYTGQHTGELFF	TGTGCCAGCAGTTACACAGGGCAACACACCGGGGAGCTGTTTTTT
TRBJ1-4	TRBD1	TRBV28	CASSLAQGANEKLFF	TGTGCCAGCAGTTTGGCCCAGGGGGCTAATGAAAAACTGTTTTTT
TRBJ1-1	NA	TRBV18	CASSPINRRNTEAFF	TGTGCCAGCTCACCAATAAATCGAAGGAACACTGAAGCTTTCTTT
TRBJ1-4	NA	TRBV5-4	CASSLAGGGVEKLFF	TGTGCCAGCAGCTTGGCCGGGGGCGGGGTTGAAAAACTGTTTTTT
TRBJ2-2	NA	TRBV5-8	CASSLEFSGELFF	TGTGCCAGCAGCTTGGAATTTTCCGGGGAGCTGTTTTTT
TRBJ2-7	NA	TRBV7-9	CASSLGVAYEQYF	TGTGCCAGCAGCTTAGGGGTCGCCTACGAGCAGTACTTC
TRBJ1-5	NA	TRBV7-2	CASSLSIVTANSNQPQHF	TGTGCCAGCAGCTTGTCGATCGTAACAGCAAATAGCAATCAGCCCCAGCATTTT
TRBJ1-3	TRBD1	TRBV6-6	CASSNRGTGFGNTIYF	TGTGCCAGCAGCAACCGGGGGACAGGGTTTGGAAACACCATATATTTT
TRBJ2-3	NA	TRBV7-2	CASSFRGQITDTQYF	TGTGCCAGCAGCTTCCGTGGACAGATCACAGATACGCAGTATTTT
TRBJ2-7	NA	TRBV28	CASSLMVRAYEQYF	TGTGCCAGCAGTTTAATGGTCAGAGCGTACGAGCAGTACTTC
TRBJ2-2	TRBD1	TRBV19	CASERGQVNTGELFF	TGTGCCAGCGAGAGGGGACAGGTGAACACCGGGGAGCTGTTTTTT